The present entry profiles one T cell receptor (beta chain) with its context. These data come from a study of neoadjuvant anti-PD-1 for oral cavity cancer. TCRdb's copy holds only in-frame clones and misses some; the assay was immunoSEQ multiplex PCR. The sample yields 60,000 to 75,000 clones, more than 65% seen once. Losses at the gene ends were 4 bases for V and 5 bases for J; bases not matched to a gene: 8. There are 15 residues in the CDR3. CDR1 and CDR2 from the germline V gene are SGHRS and YFSETQ. This clonotype originated in a person aged 35-80 years with oral cavity squamous cell carcinoma. The J gene is TRBJ2-2, the V gene TRBV5-1; 7 bases fit TRBD1. The source was PBMCs, collected before nivolumab (anti-PD-1) treatment. The CDR3 nucleotides are TGCGCCAGCAGCCCCAGGACAGGAAAGACCGGGGAGCTGTTTTTT. Amino acids: CASSPRTGKTGELFF.